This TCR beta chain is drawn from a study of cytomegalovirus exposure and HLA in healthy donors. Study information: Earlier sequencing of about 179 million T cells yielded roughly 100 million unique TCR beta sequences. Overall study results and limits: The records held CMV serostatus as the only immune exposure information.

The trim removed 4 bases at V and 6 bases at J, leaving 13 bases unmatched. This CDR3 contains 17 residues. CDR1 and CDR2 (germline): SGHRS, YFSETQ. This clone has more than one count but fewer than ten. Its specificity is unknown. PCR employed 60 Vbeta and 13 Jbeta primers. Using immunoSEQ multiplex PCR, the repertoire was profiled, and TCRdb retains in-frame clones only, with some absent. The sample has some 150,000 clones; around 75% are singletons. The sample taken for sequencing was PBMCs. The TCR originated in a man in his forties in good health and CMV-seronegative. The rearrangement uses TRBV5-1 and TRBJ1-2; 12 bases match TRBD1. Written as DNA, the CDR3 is TGCGCCAGCAGCGAACTTCCGGGACAGGGGGCTGACGATGGCTACACCTTC. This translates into CASSELPGQGADDGYTF.